This T cell receptor (beta chain) was captured in a study of shared clonotypes between healthy human individuals. The test was conducted at deep level. Once extracted for a subset, genomic DNA was divided evenly among several immunoSEQ plates. The protocol was immunoSEQ multiplex PCR, while the TCRdb copy is restricted to in-frame clones and leaves out a portion. The sample lists about 770,000 clones; 55% to 75% were seen once. The CDR3 totals 15 residues. Trimming took 3 bases from V and 2 from J, leaving 10 bases between them. Germline lookup yields CDR1 MDHEN and CDR2 SYDVKM. In regard to this clone: What it recognizes is unknown.

Study-wide points: Richness estimates generally favored naive over memory subsets.

The sequence came from a woman in her twenties or thirties in good health. Sequenced material: memory CD4+ T cells sorted from blood. Specified subset: CD45RA-negative fraction. The rearrangement uses TRBV28 and TRBJ1-4, with D perhaps TRBD1 (6 bases). CDR3 loop: CASSFSGATNEKLFF. In DNA form, the CDR3 reads TGTGCCAGCAGTTTTTCGGGGGCGACTAATGAAAAACTGTTTTTT.